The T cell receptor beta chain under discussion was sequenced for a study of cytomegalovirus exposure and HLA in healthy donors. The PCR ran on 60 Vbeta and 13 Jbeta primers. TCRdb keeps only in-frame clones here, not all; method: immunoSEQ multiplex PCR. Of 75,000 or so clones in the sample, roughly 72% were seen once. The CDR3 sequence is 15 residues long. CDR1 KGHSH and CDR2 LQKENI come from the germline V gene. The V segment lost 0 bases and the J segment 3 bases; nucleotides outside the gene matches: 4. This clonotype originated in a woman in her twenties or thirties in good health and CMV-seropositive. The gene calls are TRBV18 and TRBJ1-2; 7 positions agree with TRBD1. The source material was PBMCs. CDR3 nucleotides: TGTGCCAGCTCACCACCCACGACAGGGTACTATGGCTACACCTTC. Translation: CASSPPTTGYYGYTF. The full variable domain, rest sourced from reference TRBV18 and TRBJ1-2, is NAGVMQNPRHLVRRRGQEARLRCSPMKGHSHVYWYRQLPEEGLKFMVYLQKENIIDESGMPKERFSAEFPKEGPSILRIQQVVRGDSAAYFCASSPPTTGYYGYTFGSGTRLTVV.